The rows below give T cell receptor beta chains drawn from one sample of a study of blood T cell repertoires in COVID-19. Sequencing was performed with immunoSEQ multiplex PCR; in TCRdb, only in-frame clones are kept and a portion is missing. Of over 350,000 clones listed, 70% to 90% were seen once; the top ten hold almost 1.5%. Sequenced input: peripheral blood. The receptors derive from a woman aged 25 to 45 with active or convalescent COVID-19. Each CDR3 is given with its conserved first and last residue. The D gene is left open where the match is weak. Some rows mark clone size as missing; the rest say once, few, many or name a class of expanded clone.

V gene	J gene	CDR3 length	clone size	D gene	CDR3 protein	CDR3 DNA
TRBV20-1	TRBJ1-1	14	.	.	CSASDIRERTEAFF	TGCAGTGCTAGTGACATCCGGGAAAGGACTGAAGCTTTCTTT
TRBV10-3	TRBJ2-1	16	once	TRBD2	CAISLSGGGSYNEQFF	TGTGCCATCAGTCTAAGCGGGGGGGGCTCCTACAATGAGCAGTTCTTC
TRBV5-1	TRBJ2-7	12	.	.	CASSVQGYEQYF	TGCGCCAGCAGTGTTCAGGGGTACGAGCAGTACTTC
TRBV5-1	TRBJ1-2	13	few	TRBD1	CASSPGQGYGYTF	TGCGCCAGCAGCCCCGGACAGGGATATGGCTACACCTTC
TRBV10-3	TRBJ1-4	15	.	.	CAISESAGAGEKLFF	TGTGCCATCAGTGAGTCGGCGGGGGCCGGGGAAAAACTGTTTTTT
TRBV28	TRBJ2-7	13	.	.	CASSRGGSYEQYF	TGTGCCAGCAGTAGAGGGGGATCCTACGAGCAGTACTTC
TRBV4-1	TRBJ1-6	17	.	.	CASSPGGRGQTNSPLHF	TGCGCCAGCAGCCCGGGGGGGCGAGGACAGACTAATTCACCCCTCCACTTT
TRBV2	TRBJ1-2	14	.	TRBD1	CASSPGQGVYGYTF	TGTGCCAGCAGCCCGGGACAGGGGGTCTATGGCTACACCTTC
TRBV15	TRBJ1-1	15	.	.	CATSRDNKGGTEAFF	TGTGCCACCAGCAGAGATAACAAAGGGGGCACTGAAGCTTTCTTT
TRBV28	TRBJ2-7	19	.	.	CASSLGLIRFGSLSYEQYF	TGTGCCAGCAGTTTGGGACTGATCCGTTTCGGGAGCCTTTCCTACGAGCAGTACTTC
TRBV7-9	TRBJ1-6	12	.	.	CASSSIGSPLHF	TGTGCCAGCAGCTCGATCGGTTCACCCCTCCACTTT
TRBV2	TRBJ2-1	15	.	.	CASRTGGSSYNEQFF	TGTGCCAGCAGGACGGGTGGGAGCTCCTACAATGAGCAGTTCTTC
TRBV29-1	TRBJ2-1	12	.	TRBD2	CSVALAENEQFF	TGCAGCGTTGCACTAGCGGAAAATGAGCAGTTCTTC
TRBV7-9	TRBJ2-2	15	.	TRBD2	CASSLHPWEGGELFF	TGTGCCAGCAGCCTACATCCCTGGGAGGGCGGGGAGCTGTTTTTT
TRBV2	TRBJ1-3	11	.	.	CASSVVPGIYF	TGTGCCAGCAGTGTGGTCCCCGGCATATATTTT
TRBV7-2	TRBJ1-4	14	.	.	CASSLGGIGEKLFF	TGTGCCAGCAGCTTAGGAGGGATTGGAGAAAAACTGTTTTTT
TRBV10-2	TRBJ1-5	15	.	.	CASSEPLEGEQPQHF	TGCGCCAGCAGTGAGCCGTTAGAAGGAGAACAGCCCCAGCATTTT
TRBV30	TRBJ2-7	13	.	TRBD1	CAWSRDRAYEQYF	TGTGCCTGGAGCCGGGACAGGGCCTACGAGCAGTACTTC
TRBV15	TRBJ2-1	16	.	TRBD2	CATSAQRGGGADEQFF	TGTGCCACCAGCGCCCAGCGGGGCGGGGGGGCCGATGAGCAGTTCTTC
TRBV30	TRBJ1-1	13	once	TRBD1	CAWDRADNTEAFF	TGTGCCTGGGACAGGGCCGACAACACTGAAGCTTTCTTT
TRBV28	TRBJ1-1	12	.	.	CASDSQNTEAFF	TGTGCCAGCGACAGCCAGAACACTGAAGCTTTCTTT
TRBV7-2	TRBJ2-2	14	.	.	CASSSAGFTGELFF	TGTGCCAGCAGCTCCGCAGGGTTCACCGGGGAGCTGTTTTTT
TRBV7-2	TRBJ2-7	19	few	TRBD2	CASSENSGKLRHSSYEQYF	TGTGCCAGCAGCGAAAATAGCGGGAAGCTCCGTCACAGCTCCTACGAGCAGTACTTC
TRBV27	TRBJ1-2	15	.	.	CASSLEPQGHYGYTF	TGTGCCAGCAGTTTAGAGCCACAGGGTCACTATGGCTACACCTTC
TRBV28	TRBJ2-3	14	.	TRBD1	CASSSGGGTDTQYF	TGTGCCAGCAGTTCAGGGGGTGGCACAGATACGCAGTATTTT
TRBV6-1	TRBJ1-3	18	.	.	CASSEAIWDSGARNTIYF	TGTGCCAGCAGTGAGGCTATCTGGGACTCCGGGGCCCGTAACACCATATATTTT
TRBV2	TRBJ1-6	17	.	TRBD1	CASSEPTLMTGGSPLHF	TGTGCCAGCAGCGAACCGACCTTGATGACAGGGGGTTCACCCCTCCACTTT
TRBV5-1	TRBJ2-1	16	.	TRBD2	CASSSGTSGIYNEQFF	TGCGCCAGCAGTTCCGGGACTAGCGGGATCTACAATGAGCAGTTCTTC
TRBV4-1	TRBJ1-5	15	.	.	CASSQEGDFNQPQHF	TGCGCCAGCAGCCAAGAAGGGGACTTCAATCAGCCCCAGCATTTT
TRBV10-3	TRBJ2-7	16	.	TRBD2	CAISETGTSGTYEQYF	TGTGCCATCAGTGAAACCGGGACTAGCGGAACATACGAGCAGTACTTC
TRBV6-2/TRBV6-3	TRBJ1-1	16	.	TRBD1	CASSTGQGWGETEAFF	TGTGCCAGCAGTACGGGACAGGGGTGGGGTGAGACTGAAGCTTTCTTT
TRBV5-1	TRBJ2-5	13	.	.	CASSLSYQETQYF	TGCGCCAGCAGTTTATCGTACCAAGAGACCCAGTACTTC
TRBV6-4	TRBJ2-2	14	.	.	CASSAKYSTGELFF	TGTGCCAGCAGTGCCAAGTACAGCACCGGGGAGCTGTTTTTT
TRBV27	TRBJ1-5	13	.	TRBD1	CASRTGGGQPQHF	TGTGCCAGCAGGACAGGGGGAGGGCAGCCCCAGCATTTT
TRBV10-2	TRBJ1-6	12	.	TRBD1	CASSRDREDLHF	TGCGCCAGCAGCCGGGACAGAGAGGACCTCCACTTT
TRBV7-2	TRBJ1-5	14	.	TRBD1	CASNNQGAVQPQHF	TGTGCCAGCAACAATCAGGGGGCCGTCCAGCCCCAGCATTTT
TRBV6-5	TRBJ1-5	15	few	TRBD1	CASSPSDRVNQPQHF	TGTGCCAGCAGCCCCTCGGACAGGGTCAATCAGCCCCAGCATTTT
TRBV7-8	TRBJ1-2	13	few	TRBD1	CASSLAQGAGYTF	TGTGCCAGCAGCTTAGCCCAGGGGGCTGGCTACACCTTC
TRBV19	TRBJ2-3	15	.	TRBD2	CASSIPAGAGDTQYF	TGTGCCAGTAGTATCCCAGCGGGAGCTGGAGATACGCAGTATTTT
TRBV5-1	TRBJ2-7	15	.	TRBD1	CASSSLQGAPYEQYF	TGCGCCAGCAGCTCCCTCCAGGGGGCTCCCTACGAGCAGTACTTC
TRBV6-5	TRBJ2-7	14	.	.	CASSLGTSPYEQYF	TGTGCCAGCAGTCTAGGGACTTCCCCCTACGAGCAGTACTTC
TRBV4-1	TRBJ2-3	15	.	.	CASSQSGGGSDTQYF	TGCGCCAGCAGCCAGAGCGGAGGGGGCTCAGATACGCAGTATTTT
TRBV27	TRBJ1-1	15	.	.	CASSFRDSPNTEAFF	TGTGCCAGCAGTTTTAGAGACAGTCCGAACACTGAAGCTTTCTTT
TRBV19	TRBJ1-2	13	.	TRBD1	CASSATGAYGYTF	TGTGCCAGTAGTGCCACAGGGGCCTATGGCTACACCTTC
TRBV6-4	TRBJ2-1	15	many	TRBD2	CASSDSGGSSNEQFF	TGTGCCAGCAGTGACTCGGGCGGGAGTAGCAATGAGCAGTTCTTC
TRBV11-2	TRBJ2-1	17	once	TRBD1	CASSLISGTGWSGEQFF	TGTGCCAGCAGCTTAATCTCCGGGACAGGGTGGTCGGGTGAGCAGTTCTTC
TRBV4-1	TRBJ2-7	15	once	TRBD2	CASSHVAGGRYEQYF	TGCGCCAGCAGCCACGTAGCGGGGGGGCGATACGAGCAGTACTTC